The subject of this entry is one T cell receptor (beta chain). Its antigen remains undetermined. Base qualities are not at hand, and no much larger clone is one base apart. The data derive from a study of cytomegalovirus exposure and HLA in healthy donors (dated by TCRdb to 2016 to 2017). Notes on the research overall: A later analysis indicated that the 110 or so validation repertoires were generated on the platform also employed for the approximately 670 repertoires of the first cohort. The study aimed to test whether cataloging public T cell receptors could reveal signatures of past pathogen exposure. A separate validation cohort of 90 to 150 different subjects was used in addition to the approximately 640-subject first cohort. The study combined high-throughput TCR immunosequencing, statistical association of individual TCRs with disease status, and machine learning to predict cytomegalovirus infection status.

CDR1 and CDR2 are drawn from the germline V gene (reference sequence): LNHDA, SQIVND. V is clipped by 7 bases and J by 4 bases, and the sequence between their germline boundaries is 20 bases long. There are 16 amino acids in the CDR3, from cysteine to phenylalanine inclusive. Only the CDR3 part of the read is kept: 48 bases, read in frame from the first base. Library preparation employed the immunoSEQ multiplex PCR assay. Per the source publication's procedure: A statistical classification framework was built to diagnose cytomegalovirus status from the catalog of TCR beta chain sequences. Here the immuneACCESS table is served through TCRdb, limited to in-frame sequences with V and J called. Missing clones are a known gap in these copies; in checked studies unresolved V genes cover under half, and the rest lacks a known reason. For V, J and clone size, that table is used; D and trimming come from the DNA. The sample table contains around 80,000 clones; only one count was recorded for 95% of them. 0.6% to 0.7% of the sample is in the top ten clones.

General conclusions and limits of the study: The authors suggested that the approach could potentially be generalized to other disease states and immunological phenotypes. Most TCR sequences were seen in very few donors, while some public TCRs were found in many individuals. A later analysis found that TCRs clustered in the first cohort also tended to co-occur in the approximately 120 validation repertoires, with about 94% of cluster scores above 0. A later analysis had no HLA typing for the validation cohort, so co-occurrence there was scored across all 110 or so repertoires. The study listed 150 to 200 TCR beta chains as associated with cytomegalovirus. The classifier was reported to diagnose cytomegalovirus status with high specificity and sensitivity in both the original cohort and the validation cohort. In vitro tests confirmed that a few of the cytomegalovirus-associated TCR beta chains recognize cytomegalovirus antigens.

The donors were included in the validation cohort of over a hundred subjects, a group kept apart from the approximately 670-subject first cohort. Sequenced input: PBMCs. The TCR originated in a woman younger than 30 in good health and CMV-seronegative. The rearrangement combines TRBV19 with TRBJ1-5; the D gene lacks a confident call. CDR3 reads: CASTASRGNGNQPQHF. The nucleotides read TGTGCCAGTACCGCCTCTCGAGGGAACGGGAATCAGCCCCAGCATTTT.